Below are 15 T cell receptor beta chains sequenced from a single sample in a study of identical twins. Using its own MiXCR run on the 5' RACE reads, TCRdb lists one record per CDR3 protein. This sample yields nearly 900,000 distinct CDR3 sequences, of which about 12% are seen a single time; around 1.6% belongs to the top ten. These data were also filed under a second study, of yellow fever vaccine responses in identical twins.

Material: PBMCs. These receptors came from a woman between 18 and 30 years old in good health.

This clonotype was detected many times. The CDR3 DNA follows: TGTGCCAGCAGCTTAGCTGTAGGGGAAGAGACCCAGTACTTC. Its protein product is CASSLAVGEETQYF. The V call is TRBV7-9, the J call TRBJ2-5; the D gene is possibly TRBD1 (5 bases). The CDR3 extends over 14 amino acids. Trimming took off 0 bases at V and 3 bases at J, with 8 bases between the two ends. CDR1 is SEHNR and CDR2 is FQNEAQ in the germline V gene (reference sequence).

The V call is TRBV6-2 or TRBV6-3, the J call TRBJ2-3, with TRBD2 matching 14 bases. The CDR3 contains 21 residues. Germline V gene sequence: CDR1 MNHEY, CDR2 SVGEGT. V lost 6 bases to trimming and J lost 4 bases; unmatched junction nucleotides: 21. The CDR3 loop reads CASSRNEPTSGGAIGADTQYF. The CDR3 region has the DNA TGTGCCAGCAGCCGAAACGAGCCGACTAGCGGGGGGGCTATTGGAGCAGATACGCAGTATTTT.

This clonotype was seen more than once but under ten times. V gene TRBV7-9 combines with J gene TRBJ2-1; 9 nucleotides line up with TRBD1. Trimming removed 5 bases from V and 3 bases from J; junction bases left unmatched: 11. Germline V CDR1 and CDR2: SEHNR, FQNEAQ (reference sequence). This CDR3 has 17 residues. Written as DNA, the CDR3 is TGTGCCAGCAGCCCCCGGGACAGGGCCGGGGACTACAATGAGCAGTTCTTC. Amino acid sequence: CASSPRDRAGDYNEQFF.

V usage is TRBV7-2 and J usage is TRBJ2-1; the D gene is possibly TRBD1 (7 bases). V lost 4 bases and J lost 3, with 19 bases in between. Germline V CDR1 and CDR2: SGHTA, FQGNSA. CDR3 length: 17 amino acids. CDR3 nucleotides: TGTGCCAGCAGCTCCCTTTTCGGGACAGCGGGCTACAATGAGCAGTTCTTC. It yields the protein CASSSLFGTAGYNEQFF.

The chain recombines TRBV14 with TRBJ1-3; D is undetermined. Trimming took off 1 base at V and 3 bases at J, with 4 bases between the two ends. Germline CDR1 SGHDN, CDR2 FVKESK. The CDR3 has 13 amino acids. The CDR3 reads CASSQAGGNTIYF. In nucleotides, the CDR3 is TGTGCCAGCAGCCAAGCGGGTGGAAACACCATATATTTT.

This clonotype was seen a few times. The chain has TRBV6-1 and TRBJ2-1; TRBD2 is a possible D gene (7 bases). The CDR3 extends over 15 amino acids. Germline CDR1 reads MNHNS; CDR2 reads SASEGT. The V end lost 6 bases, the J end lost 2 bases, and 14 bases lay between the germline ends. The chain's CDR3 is CASRIAGAPYNEQFF. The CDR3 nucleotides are TGTGCCAGCAGGATTGCGGGGGCCCCCTACAATGAGCAGTTCTTC.

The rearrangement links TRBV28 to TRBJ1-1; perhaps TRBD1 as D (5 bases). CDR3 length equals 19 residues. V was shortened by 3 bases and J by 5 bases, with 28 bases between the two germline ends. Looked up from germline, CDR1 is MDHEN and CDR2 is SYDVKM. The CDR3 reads CASSFSFGAPGLAGTEAFF. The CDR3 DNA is TGTGCCAGCAGTTTCTCTTTTGGGGCCCCCGGGCTAGCCGGGACTGAAGCTTTCTTT. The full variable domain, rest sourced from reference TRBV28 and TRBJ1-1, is DVKVTQSSRYLVKRTGEKVFLECVQDMDHENMFWYRQDPGLGLRLIYFSYDVKMKEKGDIPEGYSVSREKKERFSLILESASTNQTSMYLCASSFSFGAPGLAGTEAFFGQGTRLTVV.

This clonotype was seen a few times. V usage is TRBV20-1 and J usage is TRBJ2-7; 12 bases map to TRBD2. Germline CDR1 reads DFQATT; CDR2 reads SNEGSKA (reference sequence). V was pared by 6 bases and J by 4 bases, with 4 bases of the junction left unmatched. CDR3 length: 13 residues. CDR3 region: CSAAGLAGYEQYF. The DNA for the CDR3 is TGCAGTGCCGCCGGACTAGCGGGGTACGAGCAGTACTTC.

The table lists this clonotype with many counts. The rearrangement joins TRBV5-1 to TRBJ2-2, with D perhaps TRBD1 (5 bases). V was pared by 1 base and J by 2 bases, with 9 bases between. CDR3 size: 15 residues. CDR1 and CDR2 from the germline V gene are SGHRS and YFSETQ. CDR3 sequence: CASSLIGENTGELFF. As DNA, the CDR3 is TGCGCCAGCAGCTTGATAGGGGAAAACACCGGGGAGCTGTTTTTT.

The CDR3 region is CSARVRTSGIYEQFF. The CDR3 DNA reads as TGCAGTGCTAGAGTGCGGACTAGCGGGATTTATGAGCAGTTCTTC. The gene calls are TRBV20-1 and TRBJ2-1; 12 nucleotides align to TRBD2. V was clipped by 1 base and J by 8 bases; unmatched bases: 6. This CDR3 comprises 15 residues. Germline CDR1 is DFQATT and CDR2 is SNEGSKA (reference sequence).

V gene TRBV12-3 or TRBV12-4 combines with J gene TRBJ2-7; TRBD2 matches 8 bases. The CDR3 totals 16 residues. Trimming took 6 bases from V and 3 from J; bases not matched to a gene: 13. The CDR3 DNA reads TGTGCCAGCAGCCAAACTCGGACTAGCCGTCACTACGAGCAGTACTTC. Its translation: CASSQTRTSRHYEQYF.

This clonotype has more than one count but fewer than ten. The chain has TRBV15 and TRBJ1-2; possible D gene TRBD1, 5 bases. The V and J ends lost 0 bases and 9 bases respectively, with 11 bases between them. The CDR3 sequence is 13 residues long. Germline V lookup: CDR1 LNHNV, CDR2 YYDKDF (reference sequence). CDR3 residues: CATSRDLQGSYTF. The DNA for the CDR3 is TGTGCCACCAGCAGAGATCTGCAGGGAAGCTACACCTTC.

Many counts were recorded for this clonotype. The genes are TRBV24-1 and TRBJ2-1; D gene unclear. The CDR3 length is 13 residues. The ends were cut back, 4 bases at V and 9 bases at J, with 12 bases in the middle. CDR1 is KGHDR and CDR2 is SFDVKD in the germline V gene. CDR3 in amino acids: CATSDSRYGEQFF. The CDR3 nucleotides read TGTGCCACCAGTGACTCCAGGTATGGTGAGCAGTTCTTC.

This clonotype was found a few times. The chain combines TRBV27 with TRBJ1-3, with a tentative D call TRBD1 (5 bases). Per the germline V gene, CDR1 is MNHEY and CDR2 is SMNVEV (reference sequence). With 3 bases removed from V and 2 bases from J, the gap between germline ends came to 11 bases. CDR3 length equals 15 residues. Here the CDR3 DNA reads TGTGCCAGCAGTTTTCGGGGGGAAGCTGGAAACACCATATATTTT. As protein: CASSFRGEAGNTIYF.

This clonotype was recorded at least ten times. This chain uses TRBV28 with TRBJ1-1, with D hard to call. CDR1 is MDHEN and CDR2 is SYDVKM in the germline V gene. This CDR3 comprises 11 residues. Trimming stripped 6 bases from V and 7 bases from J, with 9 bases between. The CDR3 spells CASSRGREAFF. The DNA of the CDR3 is TGTGCCAGCAGCCGGGGTCGTGAAGCTTTCTTT. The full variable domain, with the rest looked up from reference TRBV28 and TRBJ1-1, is DVKVTQSSRYLVKRTGEKVFLECVQDMDHENMFWYRQDPGLGLRLIYFSYDVKMKEKGDIPEGYSVSREKKERFSLILESASTNQTSMYLCASSRGREAFFGQGTRLTVV.